The next 8 T cell receptor beta chains were all read from a single sample in a study of T cell clonality in common variable immunodeficiency. Repertoires were generated with immunoSEQ multiplex PCR, while TCRdb's copy carries only in-frame clones and drops some. The sample offers 45,000 to 60,000 clones and no singletons, the top ten holding approximately 5.9%. Sequenced material: peripheral blood mononuclear cells. Receptors were obtained from a person aged 18 to 70 in good health.

The sample holds many counts of this clone. From the germline J gene comes the end of the CDR3, since the read stops 3 residues before it. This chain connects TRBV28 to TRBJ2-2, with a weak D call TRBD1 (5 bases). V shed 2 bases and J shed 4 bases, with 11 bases lying between them. The germline gives CDR1 MDHEN, CDR2 SYDVKM. CDR3 size: 15 residues. CDR3 amino acids: CASSLPRQSTGELFF. The covered CDR3 bases are TGTGCCAGCAGTTTACCACGACAGAGCACCGGGGAG.

This clone was seen repeatedly, ten times or more. The read is 3 residues too short to cover the CDR3 end, so that end is filled in from the germline J gene. The V call is TRBV23-1, the J call TRBJ1-2; D possibly corresponds to TRBD1 (6 bases). TRBV23-1 counts as an open reading frame of uncertain function. The CDR3 consists of 13 residues. CDR3 DNA, as far as it was read: TGCGCCAGCAGTCAGACACCGGGGGGCGGC. This gives the protein CASSQTPGGG. The entire CDR3 sequence reads CASSQTPGGGYTF.

Many counts were recorded for this clone. The CDR3 goes on 3 residues after the read ends, and that part is filled in from the germline J gene. The chain uses TRBV19 and TRBJ1-1; TRBD1 aligns across 7 bases. CDR3 length equals 13 residues. V lost 6 bases to trimming and J lost 4 bases; unmatched junction nucleotides: 5. Per germline, CDR1 LNHDA and CDR2 SQIVND (reference sequence). The CDR3 protein is CASSLQGFTEAFF. The CDR3 DNA, read in part, is TGTGCCAGTAGCCTACAGGGGTTCACTGAA.

At least ten counts were recorded for this clone. From the germline J gene comes the end of the CDR3, since the read stops 3 residues before it. The V call is TRBV5-6, the J call TRBJ2-7; TRBD1 aligns across 9 bases. With V trimmed by 1 base and J by 6 bases, 8 bases remained unmatched. In germline, CDR1 is SGHDT, CDR2 YYEEEE. The CDR3 covers 15 residues. The sequenced part of the CDR3 DNA is TGTGCCAGCAGCTTGCTGGGACAGGGTTTCTTCGAG. It is translated as CASSLLGQGFFE. The full CDR3 is CASSLLGQGFFEQYF.

This clone was counted ten times or more. The observed sequence ends 3 residues before the CDR3 terminus, with the missing tail filled in from the germline J gene. The rearrangement links TRBV7-8 to TRBJ2-3, with D tentatively TRBD1 or TRBD2 (6 bases each). Deletions cut 7 bases from V and 5 bases from J, with 19 bases between. Germline CDR1 SGHVS, CDR2 FQNEAQ. The length of the CDR3 is 15 residues. The sequenced part of the CDR3 DNA is TGTGCCAGCACCAAAAGAGGAGGGGGAGGAGATACG. It specifies CASTKRGGGGDT. The complete CDR3 sequence is CASTKRGGGGDTQYF.

This clone was counted ten times or more. The read terminates 3 residues ahead of where the CDR3 ends, so the germline J gene completes it. This rearrangement joins TRBV20-1 to TRBJ2-7; 15 nucleotides align to TRBD2. CDR3 length: 17 residues. V was pared by 3 bases and J by 0 bases, with 6 bases of the junction left unmatched. CDR1 and CDR2 from the germline V gene are DFQATT and SNEGSKA (reference sequence). The sequenced part of the CDR3 DNA is TGCAGTGCTAGGGGACTAGCGGGGGGCCTAAGCTCCTACGAG. Its protein is CSARGLAGGLSSYE. Given in full, the CDR3 is CSARGLAGGLSSYEQYF.

This clone was counted at least ten times. The read terminates 3 residues before the CDR3 end, so the remaining end is supplied by the germline J gene. This sequence joins TRBV12-3 or TRBV12-4 and TRBJ2-1; 8 bases map to TRBD2. J gave up 0 bases and V 5 bases, and 9 bases lay outside the gene matches. This CDR3 is 17 amino acids long. Partial CDR3 DNA: TGTGCCAGCAGTACCCCGGGGGGGGCGAGCTCCTACAATGAG. Translating it yields CASSTPGGASSYNE. In full, the CDR3 is CASSTPGGASSYNEQFF.

In this sample, this clone turned up a few times. The read falls 3 residues short of the CDR3 end, and the missing part is taken from the germline J gene. V gene TRBV2 combines with J gene TRBJ1-2, with a possible D match to TRBD1 (5 bases). The germline V gene encodes CDR1 SNHLY and CDR2 FYNNEI. The length of the CDR3 is 13 residues. Incomplete CDR3 DNA: TGTGCCAGCAGTGGGTCAGGGAGTAACGGC. It specifies CASSGSGSNG. The complete CDR3 protein is CASSGSGSNGYTF.